This entry is about one T cell receptor beta chain. CDR3 length: 17 amino acids. The V end was cut by 0 bases, the J end by 4 bases, with 16 bases between. The investigators amplified TCR beta CDR3 regions from RNA transcripts. The HTBI primer set drove a first-round RT-PCR of the TCR CDR3. TCRdb redid the calling of the multiplex PCR reads with MiXCR, one entry per CDR3 protein. The sample gives 490,000 or so distinct CDR3 sequences, 15% to 20% of which show up once; about 45% is in the top ten. The sample is drawn from a study of T cells in Graves' hyperthyroidism and ophthalmopathy. The sample taken for sequencing was blood. The sequence came from a man aged 40-49 years with Graves' ophthalmopathy. The chain uses TRBV12-3 or TRBV12-4 and TRBJ2-1, with D possibly TRBD1 on 5 matching bases. The CDR3 loop is CASSLADVGKGYNEQFF. The CDR3 coding sequence is TGTGCCAGCAGTTTAGCGGATGTGGGGAAGGGGTACAATGAGCAGTTCTTC.